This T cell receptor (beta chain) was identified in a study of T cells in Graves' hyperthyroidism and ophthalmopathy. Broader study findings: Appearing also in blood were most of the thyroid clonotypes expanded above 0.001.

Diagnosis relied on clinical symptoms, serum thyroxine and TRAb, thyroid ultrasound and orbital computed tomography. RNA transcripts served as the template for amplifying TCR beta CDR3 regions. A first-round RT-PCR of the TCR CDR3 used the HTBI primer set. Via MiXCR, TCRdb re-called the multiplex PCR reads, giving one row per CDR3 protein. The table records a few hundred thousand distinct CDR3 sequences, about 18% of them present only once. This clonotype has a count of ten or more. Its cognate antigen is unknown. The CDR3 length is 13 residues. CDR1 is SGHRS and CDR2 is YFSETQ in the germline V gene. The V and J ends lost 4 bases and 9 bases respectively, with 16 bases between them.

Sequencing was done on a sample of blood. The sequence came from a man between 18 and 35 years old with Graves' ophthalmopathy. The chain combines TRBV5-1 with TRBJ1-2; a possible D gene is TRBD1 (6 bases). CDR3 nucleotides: TGCGCCAGCAGCCTAGACAGGATAGAGCGCTACACCTTC. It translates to CASSLDRIERYTF.